These 17 T cell receptor beta chains were sequenced from one sample in a study of cytomegalovirus exposure and HLA in healthy donors. PCR was performed using 60 Vbeta and 13 Jbeta primers. Libraries were prepared by immunoSEQ multiplex PCR; TCRdb keeps only in-frame clonotypes and omits some of them. Among about 120,000 clones listed, roughly 80% were seen once. The specimen was PBMCs. Receptors were obtained from a man aged 60 to 75 in good health and CMV-seropositive.

This clone was counted only a few times. The genes are TRBV7-2 and TRBJ2-3, with TRBD1 identical over 10 bases. Germline CDR1 reads SGHTA; CDR2 reads FQGNSA. Losses at the gene ends were 5 bases for V and 7 bases for J; bases not matched to a gene: 9. CDR3 length: 15 residues. In DNA, the CDR3 is TGTGCCAGCAGCACCGGAGGACAGGGGGGGAATACGCAGTATTTT. Translated, it gives CASSTGGQGGNTQYF.

The CDR3 nucleotides are TGTGCCTGGAACAGGGGACGCTATGGCTACACCTTC. Protein product: CAWNRGRYGYTF. V and J are TRBV30 and TRBJ1-2; 7 nucleotides line up with TRBD1. Germline-derived CDR1 and CDR2 are GTSNPN and SVGIG (reference sequence). The CDR3 runs to 12 residues. Unmatched junction bases numbered 3, after V lost 4 bases and J lost 4 bases.

The V call is TRBV30, the J call TRBJ1-5, with 7 bases lining up with TRBD1. Germline assignment: CDR1 GTSNPN and CDR2 SVGIG (reference sequence). The CDR3 totals 15 residues. V lost 0 bases, J lost 11 bases, and 13 bases stayed unmatched. The CDR3 reads CAWSVLGTGDKAQHF. The CDR3 bases are TGTGCCTGGAGTGTACTAGGAACAGGGGACAAAGCCCAGCATTTT.

The rearrangement joins TRBV18 to TRBJ2-2; possibly TRBD1 for D (5 bases). The CDR3 is 15 amino acids. Trimming removed 0 bases from V and 3 bases from J, with 8 bases in between. The germline gives CDR1 KGHSH, CDR2 LQKENI. CDR3 in DNA: TGTGCCAGCTCACCACCAAGACAGTACACCGGGGAGCTGTTTTTT. It translates to CASSPPRQYTGELFF.

The gene calls are TRBV19 and TRBJ2-2; 8 bases match TRBD2. V lost 0 bases to trimming and J lost 7 bases; unmatched junction nucleotides: 4. CDR1 LNHDA and CDR2 SQIVND come from the germline V gene (reference sequence). The CDR3 runs to 15 residues. The CDR3 here is CASSIEAGVFGELFF. The CDR3 nucleotides read TGTGCCAGTAGTATAGAAGCGGGAGTGTTCGGGGAGCTGTTTTTT. The variable domain in full, completed from reference TRBV19 and TRBJ2-2, reads DGGITQSPKYLFRKEGQNVTLSCEQNLNHDAMYWYRQDPGQGLRLIYYSQIVNDFQKGDIAEGYSVSREKKESFPLTVTSAQKNPTAFYLCASSIEAGVFGELFFGEGSRLTVL.

V is TRBV27 and J is TRBJ1-4; D gene uncertain. The CDR3 spans 16 residues. V lost 4 bases to trimming and J lost 3 bases, with 15 bases between them. Germline V gene data show CDR1 as MNHEY and CDR2 as SMNVEV (reference sequence). CDR3 DNA sequence: TGTGCCAGCAGTTCCCCGGGAAACGAGGCTAATGAAAAACTGTTTTTT. It encodes CASSSPGNEANEKLFF. The full variable domain, with the rest looked up from reference TRBV27 and TRBJ1-4, is EAQVTQNPRYLITVTGKKLTVTCSQNMNHEYMSWYRQDPGLGLRQIYYSMNVEVTDKGDVPEGYKVSRKEKRNFPLILESPSPNQTSLYFCASSSPGNEANEKLFFGSGTQLSVL.

The V gene is TRBV19, the J gene TRBJ2-1, with 9 bases fitting TRBD2. The germline V gene encodes CDR1 LNHDA and CDR2 SQIVND (reference sequence). The CDR3 is 17 residues long. J was trimmed by 6 bases and V by 5 bases; bases with no gene match: 14. Here the CDR3 DNA reads TGTGCCAGTAGTCCGGTACTAAAGCGGGGGGCCCTCAATGAGCAGTTCTTC. The encoded protein is CASSPVLKRGALNEQFF.

V gene TRBV28 combines with J gene TRBJ1-1; unclear D gene. The CDR3 has 14 residues. Germline V gene lookup returns CDR1 MDHEN and CDR2 SYDVKM. The V and J ends lost 6 bases and 3 bases respectively, with 14 bases between them. The CDR3 sequence is CASRETNGDTEAFF. CDR3 in DNA: TGTGCCAGCAGGGAAACTAACGGAGACACTGAAGCTTTCTTT.

J is TRBJ2-1 and V is TRBV11-1; 8 nucleotides match TRBD1. The germline CDR1 and CDR2 sequences are SGHAT and FQDESV (reference sequence). V dropped 1 base and J dropped 5; count of bases not matched to a gene: 7. The CDR3 has 16 amino acids. Written as DNA, the CDR3 is TGTGCCAGCAGCTTAGGGGACAGGAGAAAAAACAATGAGCAGTTCTTC. Encoded protein: CASSLGDRRKNNEQFF.

The chain uses TRBV18 and TRBJ1-2; D is perhaps TRBD1 (6 bases). V lost 1 base, J lost 1 base, and 13 bases lay in between. Germline CDR1 and CDR2: KGHSH and LQKENI. The length of the CDR3 is 16 residues. The CDR3 loop is CASSPLTGSDNYGYTF. CDR3 in DNA: TGTGCCAGCTCACCACTTACAGGGTCGGATAACTATGGCTACACCTTC.

As for this clone: An end of the junction differs from the germline gene, which may be a read error. Other DNA sequences within the sample encode an identical CDR3. CDR3 amino acids: CSVEAANEKLFF. In DNA form, the CDR3 reads TGCAGCGTTGAGGCAGCGAATGAGAAACTGTTTTTT. The genes are TRBV29-1 and TRBJ1-4; unclear D gene. The CDR3 is 12 amino acids. CDR1 and CDR2 from the germline V gene are SQVTM and ANQGSEA.

V usage is TRBV18 and J usage is TRBJ1-6; possibly TRBD1 for D (5 bases). This CDR3 has 15 amino acids. Trimming removed 3 bases from V and 6 bases from J, with 12 bases in between. CDR1 is KGHSH, CDR2 LQKENI, per germline. CDR3 DNA: TGTGCCAGCTCACCTTCTCAAGGGGTTAATTCACCCCTCCACTTT. Its protein product is CASSPSQGVNSPLHF.

The chain joins TRBV6-5 to TRBJ1-1, with D unresolved. The CDR3 loop spans 14 amino acids. V was clipped by 9 bases and J by 5 bases, with 19 bases between them. Germline V CDR1 and CDR2: MNHEY, SVGAGI. CDR3 protein: CARERGFWRTEAFF. CDR3 nucleotide sequence: TGTGCCAGAGAACGGGGTTTTTGGAGGACTGAAGCTTTCTTT.

The chain couples TRBV19 to TRBJ2-1; TRBD2 aligns across 13 bases. Germline V gives CDR1 LNHDA, CDR2 SQIVND (reference sequence). The V gene end was trimmed by 6 bases and the J gene end by 5 bases; junction bases not matched to a gene: 4. The CDR3 totals 15 residues. DNA of the CDR3: TGTGCCAGTAGAAGACTAGCGGGGGGCCACAATGAGCAGTTCTTC. It is translated as CASRRLAGGHNEQFF.

The CDR3 sequence is CASSSTGLRQQPQHF. The CDR3 DNA sequence: TGTGCCAGCAGCTCAACGGGACTTCGCCAGCAGCCCCAGCATTTT. This sequence joins TRBV6-8 and TRBJ1-5, with TRBD1 as a possible D gene (5 bases). Trimming took off 6 bases at V and 7 bases at J, with 19 bases between the two ends. This CDR3 region has 15 residues. The germline gives CDR1 MNHGY, CDR2 SAAAGT.

The chain couples TRBV29-1 to TRBJ1-1; the D gene is possibly TRBD1 (5 bases). The CDR3 runs to 13 residues. V lost 4 bases and J 5 bases, leaving 14 bases between the germline ends. Germline V gene sequence: CDR1 SQVTM, CDR2 ANQGSEA. For the CDR3, the DNA is TGCAGCGTTGGCAAGGGGATTGGGACTGAAGCTTTCTTT. This encodes CSVGKGIGTEAFF. The complete variable domain, with remaining parts taken from reference TRBV29-1 and TRBJ1-1, reads SAVISQKPSRDICQRGTSLTIQCQVDSQVTMMFWYRQQPGQSLTLIATANQGSEATYESGFVIDKFPISRPNLTFSTLTVSNMSPEDSSIYLCSVGKGIGTEAFFGQGTRLTVV.

V and J are TRBV14 and TRBJ1-1, with 10 bases matching TRBD1. After removal of 2 bases from V and 12 bases from J, the junction contained 9 bases not matched to a gene. CDR1 and CDR2 (germline): SGHDN, FVKESK. This CDR3 comprises 14 residues. The CDR3 protein is CASSQRRGTGDTFF. Here the CDR3 DNA reads TGTGCCAGCAGCCAAAGACGAGGGACAGGGGATACTTTCTTT.